The subject of this entry is one T cell receptor (beta chain). The source of the sample is a study of shared clonotypes between healthy human individuals. Assay used: immunoSEQ multiplex PCR; TCRdb lists only in-frame clones, some missing. The sample has some 2.1 million clones; 90% to 95% are singletons. CD45RO-negative CD8 cells positively selected for CCR7 made up the naive population, which excluded terminally differentiated effector memory CD45RA+ cells. The CDR3 is made up of 18 amino acids. V was clipped by 1 base and J by 10 bases, with 28 bases between them. In germline, CDR1 is MGHDK, CDR2 SYGVNS.

The chain carries TRBV25-1 and TRBJ1-1; D is ambiguous. Material for sequencing was naive CD8+ T cells from PBMCs. This TCR was sampled from a man in his late teens or twenties in good health. Some clones in this sample may be carry-over from other donors' samples. This CDR3 reads CASSELKAGGSSFKRAFF. Here the CDR3 DNA reads TGTGCCAGCAGTGAATTGAAGGCGGGCGGGAGTTCGTTCAAACGAGCTTTCTTT.